The present entry profiles one T cell receptor beta chain with its context. These data originate in a study of blood T cell repertoires in COVID-19. Assay used: immunoSEQ multiplex PCR; TCRdb lists only in-frame clones, some missing. The data hold roughly 160,000 clones, with roughly 91% observed a single time. Trimming pared 4 bases from V and 3 bases from J, leaving 16 bases between. Germline CDR1 and CDR2: SGDLS and YYNGEE. The CDR3 is made up of 15 amino acids. Sequencing was done on a sample of peripheral blood. The chain recombines TRBV9 with TRBJ2-5; D is ambiguous. This clonotype was sampled from a man aged 18 to 29 with acute or convalescent COVID-19. This chain's CDR3 is CASSPPSLEEETQYF. The CDR3 DNA sequence: TGTGCCAGCAGCCCCCCGTCCCTTGAGGAAGAGACCCAGTACTTC. Filled out from reference TRBV9 and TRBJ2-5, the complete variable domain reads DSGVTQTPKHLITATGQRVTLRCSPRSGDLSVYWYQQSLDQGLQFLIQYYNGEERAKGNILERFSAQQFPDLHSELNLSSLELGDSALYFCASSPPSLEEETQYFGPGTRLLVL.